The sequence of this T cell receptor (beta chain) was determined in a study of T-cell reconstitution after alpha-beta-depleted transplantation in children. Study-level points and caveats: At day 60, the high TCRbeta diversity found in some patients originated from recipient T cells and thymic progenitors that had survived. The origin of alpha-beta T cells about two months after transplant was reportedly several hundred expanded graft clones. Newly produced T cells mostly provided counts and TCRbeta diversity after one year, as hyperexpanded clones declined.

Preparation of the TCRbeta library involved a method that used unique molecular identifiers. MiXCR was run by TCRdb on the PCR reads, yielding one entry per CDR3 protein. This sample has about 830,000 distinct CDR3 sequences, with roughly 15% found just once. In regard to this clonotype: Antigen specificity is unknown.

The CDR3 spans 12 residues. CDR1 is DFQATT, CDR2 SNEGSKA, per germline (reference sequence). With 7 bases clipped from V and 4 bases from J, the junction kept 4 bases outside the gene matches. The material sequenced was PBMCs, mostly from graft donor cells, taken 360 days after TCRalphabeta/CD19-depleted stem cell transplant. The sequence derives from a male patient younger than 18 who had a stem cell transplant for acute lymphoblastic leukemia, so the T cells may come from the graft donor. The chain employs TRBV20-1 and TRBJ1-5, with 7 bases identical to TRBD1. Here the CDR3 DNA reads TGCAGTGTCAGGGGGGAAAATCAGCCCCAGCATTTT. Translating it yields CSVRGENQPQHF.